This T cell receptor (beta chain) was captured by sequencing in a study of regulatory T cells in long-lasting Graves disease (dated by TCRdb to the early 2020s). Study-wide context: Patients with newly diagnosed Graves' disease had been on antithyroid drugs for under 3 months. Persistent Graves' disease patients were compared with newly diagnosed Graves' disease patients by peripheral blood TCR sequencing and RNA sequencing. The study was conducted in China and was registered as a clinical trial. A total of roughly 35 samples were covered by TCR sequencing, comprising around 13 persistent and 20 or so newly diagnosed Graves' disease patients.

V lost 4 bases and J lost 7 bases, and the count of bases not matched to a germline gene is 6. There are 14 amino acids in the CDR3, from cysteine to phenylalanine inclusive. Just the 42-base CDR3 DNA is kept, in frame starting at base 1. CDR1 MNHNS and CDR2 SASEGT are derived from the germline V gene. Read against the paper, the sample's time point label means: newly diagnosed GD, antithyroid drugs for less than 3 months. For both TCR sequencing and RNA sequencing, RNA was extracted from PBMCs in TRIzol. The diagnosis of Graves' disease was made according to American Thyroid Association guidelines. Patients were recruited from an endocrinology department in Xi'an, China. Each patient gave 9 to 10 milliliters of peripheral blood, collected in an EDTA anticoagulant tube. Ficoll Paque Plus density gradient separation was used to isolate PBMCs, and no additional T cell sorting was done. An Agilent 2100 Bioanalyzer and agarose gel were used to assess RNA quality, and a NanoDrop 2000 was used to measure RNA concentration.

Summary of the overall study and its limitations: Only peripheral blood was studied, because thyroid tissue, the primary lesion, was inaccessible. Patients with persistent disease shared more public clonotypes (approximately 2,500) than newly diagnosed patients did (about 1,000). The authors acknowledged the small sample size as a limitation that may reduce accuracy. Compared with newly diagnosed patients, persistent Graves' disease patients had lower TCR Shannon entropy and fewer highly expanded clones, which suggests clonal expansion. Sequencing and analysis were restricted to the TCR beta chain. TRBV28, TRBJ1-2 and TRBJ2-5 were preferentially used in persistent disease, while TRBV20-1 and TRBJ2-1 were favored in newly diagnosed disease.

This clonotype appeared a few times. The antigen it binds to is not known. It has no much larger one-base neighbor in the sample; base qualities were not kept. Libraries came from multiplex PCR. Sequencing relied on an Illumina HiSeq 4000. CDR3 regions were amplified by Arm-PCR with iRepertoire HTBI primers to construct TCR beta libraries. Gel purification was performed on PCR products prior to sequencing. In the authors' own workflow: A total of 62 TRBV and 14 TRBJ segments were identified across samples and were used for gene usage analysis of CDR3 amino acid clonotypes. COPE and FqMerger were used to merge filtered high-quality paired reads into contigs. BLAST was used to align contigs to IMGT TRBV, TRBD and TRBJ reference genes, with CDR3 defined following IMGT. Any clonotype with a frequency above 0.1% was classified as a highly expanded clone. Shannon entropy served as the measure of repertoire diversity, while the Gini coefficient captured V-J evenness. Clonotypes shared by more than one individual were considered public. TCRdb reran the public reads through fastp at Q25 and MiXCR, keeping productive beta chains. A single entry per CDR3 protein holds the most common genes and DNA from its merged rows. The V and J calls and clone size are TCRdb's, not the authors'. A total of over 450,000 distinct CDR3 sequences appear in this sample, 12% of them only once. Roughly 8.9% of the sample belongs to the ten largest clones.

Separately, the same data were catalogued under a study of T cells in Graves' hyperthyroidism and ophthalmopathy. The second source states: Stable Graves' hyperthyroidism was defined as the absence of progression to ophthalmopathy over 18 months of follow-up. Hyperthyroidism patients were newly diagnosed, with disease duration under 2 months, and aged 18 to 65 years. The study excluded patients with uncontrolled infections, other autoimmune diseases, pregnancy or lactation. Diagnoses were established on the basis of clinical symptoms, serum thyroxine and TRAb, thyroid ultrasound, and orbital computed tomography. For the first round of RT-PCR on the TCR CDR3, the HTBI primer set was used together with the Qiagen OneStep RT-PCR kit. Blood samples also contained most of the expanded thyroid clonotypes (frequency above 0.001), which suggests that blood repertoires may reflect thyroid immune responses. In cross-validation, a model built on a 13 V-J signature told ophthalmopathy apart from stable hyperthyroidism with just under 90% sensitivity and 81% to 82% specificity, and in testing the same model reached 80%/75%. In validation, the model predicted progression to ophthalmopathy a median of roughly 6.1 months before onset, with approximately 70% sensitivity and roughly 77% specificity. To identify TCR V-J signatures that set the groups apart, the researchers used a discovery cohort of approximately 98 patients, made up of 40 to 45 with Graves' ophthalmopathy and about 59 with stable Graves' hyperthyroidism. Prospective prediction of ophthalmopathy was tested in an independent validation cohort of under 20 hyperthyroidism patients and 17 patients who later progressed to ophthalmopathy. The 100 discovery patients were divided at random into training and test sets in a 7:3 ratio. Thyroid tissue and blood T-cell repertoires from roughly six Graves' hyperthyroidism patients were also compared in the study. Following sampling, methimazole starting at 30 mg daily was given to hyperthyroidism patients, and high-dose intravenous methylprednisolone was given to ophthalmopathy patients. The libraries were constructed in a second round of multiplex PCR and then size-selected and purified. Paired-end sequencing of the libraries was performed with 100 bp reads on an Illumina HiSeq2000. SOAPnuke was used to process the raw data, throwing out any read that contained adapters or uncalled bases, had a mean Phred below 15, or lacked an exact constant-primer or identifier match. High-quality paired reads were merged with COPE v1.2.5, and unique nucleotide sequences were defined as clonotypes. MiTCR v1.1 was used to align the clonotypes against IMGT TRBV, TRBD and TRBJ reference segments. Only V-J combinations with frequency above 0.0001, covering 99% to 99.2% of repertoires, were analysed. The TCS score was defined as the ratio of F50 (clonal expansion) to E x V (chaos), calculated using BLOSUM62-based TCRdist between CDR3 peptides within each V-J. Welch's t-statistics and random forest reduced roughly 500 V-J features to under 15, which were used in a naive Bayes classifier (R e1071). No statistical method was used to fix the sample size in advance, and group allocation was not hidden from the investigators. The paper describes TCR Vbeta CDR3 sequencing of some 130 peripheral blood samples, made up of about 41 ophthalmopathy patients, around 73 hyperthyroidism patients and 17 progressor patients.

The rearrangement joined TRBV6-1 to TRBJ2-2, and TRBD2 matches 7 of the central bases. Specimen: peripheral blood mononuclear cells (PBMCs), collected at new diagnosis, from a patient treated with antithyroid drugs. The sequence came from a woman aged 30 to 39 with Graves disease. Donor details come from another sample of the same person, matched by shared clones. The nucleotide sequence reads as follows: TGTGCCAGCAGTGCGGGACTAATGATCGGGGAGCTGTTTTTT. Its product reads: CASSAGLMIGELFF.